The subject of this entry is one T cell receptor (beta chain). These data are taken from a study of blood T cell repertoires in COVID-19. The CDR3 spans 15 residues. V gave up 2 bases and J gave up 4 bases; unmatched junction bases: 6. Looked up from germline, CDR1 is SGHTA and CDR2 is FQGTGA. Profiling relied on immunoSEQ multiplex PCR, and the TCRdb table lists in-frame clones only, not all of them. The table records roughly 76,000 clones, over 70% of them present only once. Sequencing used peripheral blood. The J gene is TRBJ1-2, the V gene TRBV7-3; 8 bases fit TRBD1. This sequence originates from a man in his 70s with acute or convalescent COVID-19. The CDR3 DNA reads TGTGCCAGCAGCTTAGGGCCAGGGGGCAGCTATGGCTACACCTTC. This sequence encodes CASSLGPGGSYGYTF.